These 29 T cell receptor beta chains share one sample of origin, sequenced in a study of circulating and synovial CD4+ cells in juvenile arthritis. Libraries were prepared by immunoSEQ multiplex PCR; TCRdb keeps only in-frame clonotypes and omits some of them. This sample has roughly 2,000 clones, with approximately 90% found just once. Sequencing was performed on HLA-DR+ CD4+ T cells from blood. Subset indicated: circulating pathogenic-like lymphocytes, sorted as HLA-DR+CD14-CD3+CD4+CD25low/- blood T cells. The receptors stem from a human patient with juvenile idiopathic arthritis. Some clones in this sample may be carry-over from other donors' samples.

This chain connects TRBV7-2 to TRBJ2-3; 8 bases fit TRBD2. Germline lookup yields CDR1 SGHTA and CDR2 FQGNSA. This CDR3 comprises 14 residues. Germline trimming cut 4 bases from V and 6 bases from J; bases unmatched to any gene: 6. In DNA form, the CDR3 reads TGTGCCAGCAGCTCCACTAGCGGTGGGGATACGCAGTATTTT. Amino acid sequence: CASSSTSGGDTQYF.

The chain uses TRBV11-2 and TRBJ1-2, with D tentatively TRBD1 (6 bases). V dropped 2 bases and J dropped 6 bases, with 13 bases sitting between them. CDR1 and CDR2 (germline): SGHAT, FQNNGV. This CDR3 comprises 14 residues. The chain's CDR3 is CASSLTTGLDGYTF. CDR3 bases: TGTGCCAGCAGCTTAACTACAGGGTTAGATGGCTACACCTTC.

The count of this clone is one. The V gene is TRBV11-2, the J gene TRBJ2-5; 9 positions match TRBD1. CDR3 length: 14 amino acids. V lost 4 bases, J lost 4 bases, and 4 bases stayed unmatched. The germline V gene encodes CDR1 SGHAT and CDR2 FQNNGV. CDR3 in amino acids: CASSSQGAGETQYF. The CDR3 nucleotides are TGTGCCAGCAGCTCACAGGGGGCGGGAGAGACCCAGTACTTC.

J is TRBJ1-2 and V is TRBV7-3; D gene unclear. Deletions cut 5 bases from V and 4 bases from J, with 8 bases between. The CDR3 covers 12 residues. Germline CDR1 SGHTA, CDR2 FQGTGA. As DNA, the CDR3 is TGTGCCAGCAGCCAAGCCGGCTATGGCTACACCTTC. It codes for CASSQAGYGYTF. Complete variable domain (other parts from reference TRBV7-3 and TRBJ1-2): GAGVSQTPSNKVTEKGKYVELRCDPISGHTALYWYRQSLGQGPEFLIYFQGTGAADDSGLPNDRFFAVRPEGSVSTLKIQRTERGDSAVYLCASSQAGYGYTFGSGTRLTVV.

Concerning this clone itself: A junction boundary mismatches the germline segment, possibly from a read error. This same CDR3 is encoded by further DNA sequences in the sample. The rearrangement links TRBV28 to TRBJ1-6, with D hard to call. Germline-derived CDR1 and CDR2 are MDHEN and SYDVKM. This CDR3 comprises 17 residues. CDR3 residues: CASSLRGNRSYNSPLHF. The DNA of the CDR3 is TGTGCCAGCAGTTTAAGAGGGAATAGGTCCTATAATTCCCCCCTCCACTTT.

As for this clone: Its ends do not fully match the called genes, so a read error is possible. The chain employs TRBV19 and TRBJ1-4, with a possible D match to TRBD1 (6 bases). In germline, CDR1 is LNHDA, CDR2 SQIVND (reference sequence). The CDR3 length is 15 residues. The DNA for the CDR3 is TGTGCCAGTAGTATAGACCAGGGGCCGCCGGAAAAGCTGTTTTTT. Protein: CASSIDQGPPEKLFF.

The V call is TRBV6-5, the J call TRBJ1-1; 10 nucleotides line up with TRBD1. V shed 8 bases, J shed 1 base, and the junction held 4 bases outside the gene matches. This CDR3 is 14 amino acids long. Germline assignment: CDR1 MNHEY and CDR2 SVGAGI. The CDR3 is CASGRDRGNTEAFF. In DNA form, the CDR3 reads TGTGCCAGCGGACGGGACAGGGGGAACACTGAAGCTTTCTTT.

The V call is TRBV5-4, the J call TRBJ2-3, with TRBD2 matching over 10 bases. V was pared by 4 bases and J by 4 bases, with 0 bases of the junction left unmatched. The CDR3 has 13 residues. Germline V gene data show CDR1 as SGHNT and CDR2 as YYREEE (reference sequence). The CDR3, as DNA: TGTGCCAGCAGCCTAGCGGGAGCAGATACGCAGTATTTT. Translation gives CASSLAGADTQYF.

The CDR3 protein is CASSLELAGDTGELFF. The CDR3, as DNA: TGTGCCAGCAGCTTGGAACTAGCGGGAGACACCGGGGAGCTGTTTTTT. The genes are TRBV5-6 and TRBJ2-2, with 11 positions matching TRBD2. This CDR3 has 16 residues. V shed 0 bases, J shed 3 bases, and the junction held 1 base outside the gene matches. Germline CDR1 is SGHDT and CDR2 is YYEEEE.

V gene TRBV28 combines with J gene TRBJ1-6, with D unresolved. CDR1 and CDR2 (germline): MDHEN, SYDVKM. V lost 2 bases and J 15 bases, leaving 14 bases between the germline ends. The CDR3 length is 13 residues. As DNA, the CDR3 is TGTGCCAGCAGTTTAAGTCTGGCAGGCAACCTCCACTTT. It codes for CASSLSLAGNLHF.

Only one count was recorded for this clone. This chain joins TRBV2 and TRBJ2-5; 11 bases are shared with TRBD2. This CDR3 has 15 residues. Trimming removed 5 bases from V and 7 bases from J; junction bases left unmatched: 9. Germline loops: CDR1 SNHLY, CDR2 FYNNEI. The CDR3 nucleotides are TGTGCCAGCAGTCCCGTGACTAGCGGGACGGGGACCCAGTACTTC. Translating it yields CASSPVTSGTGTQYF.

The chain links TRBV5-1 to TRBJ1-4; D might be TRBD1 (6 bases). The CDR3 is 14 amino acids. Germline V gene lookup returns CDR1 SGHRS and CDR2 YFSETQ. Trimming removed 4 bases from V and 8 bases from J, with 15 bases in between. For the CDR3, the DNA is TGCGCCAGCAGCCAAGGGGGGGCCGGGGAAAAACTGTTTTTT. Protein product: CASSQGGAGEKLFF.

This clone was counted a single time. The V call is TRBV5-1, the J call TRBJ2-7; D uncertain. The CDR3 is 13 amino acids. Germline V gene lookup returns CDR1 SGHRS and CDR2 YFSETQ. V lost 0 bases and J lost 2, with 6 bases in between. Written as DNA, the CDR3 is TGCGCCAGCAGCTTGGATCGGGCCTACGAGCAGTACTTC. This codes for CASSLDRAYEQYF.

The chain couples TRBV6-5 to TRBJ1-2, with D perhaps TRBD1 (5 bases). The V end lost 2 bases, the J end lost 8 bases, and 9 bases lay between the germline ends. CDR1 MNHEY and CDR2 SVGAGI come from the germline V gene. CDR3 length: 12 amino acids. In nucleotides, the CDR3 is TGTGCCAGCAGTTACGGAGGGGAGGGCTACACCTTC. Translating gives CASSYGGEGYTF.

The chain carries TRBV2 and TRBJ1-5; tentative D call: TRBD1 (6 bases). The CDR3 is 12 residues long. The V gene lost 6 bases and the J gene lost 7 bases, with 10 bases spanning the gap. Germline loops: CDR1 SNHLY, CDR2 FYNNEI. This CDR3 is CASRSDSQPQHF. CDR3 DNA sequence: TGTGCCAGCAGATCGGACAGCCAGCCCCAGCATTTT.

This clone was found once. The chain employs TRBV5-1 and TRBJ1-3; D perhaps matches TRBD1 (5 bases). Looked up from germline, CDR1 is SGHRS and CDR2 is YFSETQ. The CDR3 length is 14 residues. V was cut by 5 bases and J by 0 bases, with 9 bases left in between. The CDR3 loop reads CASSSDSSGNTIYF. Written as DNA, the CDR3 is TGCGCCAGCAGTTCCGACAGCTCTGGAAACACCATATATTTT. The variable domain in full, with the rest retrieved from reference TRBV5-1 and TRBJ1-3, is KAGVTQTPRYLIKTRGQQVTLSCSPISGHRSVSWYQQTPGQGLQFLFEYFSETQRNKGNFPGRFSGRQFSNSRSEMNVSTLELGDSALYLCASSSDSSGNTIYFGEGSWLTVV.

The V gene is TRBV30, the J gene TRBJ1-5, with unresolved D. From germline, CDR1 is GTSNPN and CDR2 SVGIG (reference sequence). V lost 2 bases, J lost 1 base, and 6 bases lay in between. This CDR3 has 13 residues. DNA for the CDR3: TGTGCCTGGAGTCGCGGAAGCAATCAGCCCCAGCATTTT. Its protein is CAWSRGSNQPQHF.

The V and J genes are TRBV14 and TRBJ2-1, with 14 bases aligning to TRBD2. The J segment lost 7 bases and the V segment lost 9 bases, leaving 11 bases of the junction unmatched. This CDR3 has 16 residues. Germline V gene data show CDR1 as SGHDN and CDR2 as FVKESK. CDR3 DNA: TGTGCCAGAAGCTCCGGGACTAGCGGGGGATTGAATGAGCAGTTCTTC. It translates to CARSSGTSGGLNEQFF.

The chain combines TRBV20-1 with TRBJ1-2, with a possible D match to TRBD1 (5 bases). There are 11 residues in the CDR3. Deletions cut 5 bases from V and 8 bases from J, with 12 bases between. CDR1 is DFQATT, CDR2 SNEGSKA, per germline (reference sequence). CDR3 amino acids: CSAGGVYGYTF. CDR3 nucleotides: TGCAGTGCTGGGGGGGTCTACGGCTACACCTTC.

This rearrangement joins TRBV11-2 to TRBJ1-1, with D perhaps matching TRBD1 (5 bases). The CDR3 runs to 14 residues. V lost 1 base and J 4 bases, leaving 10 bases between the germline ends. Germline CDR1 SGHAT, CDR2 FQNNGV. This chain's CDR3 is CASSLASGGTEAFF. The CDR3 DNA is TGTGCCAGCAGCTTAGCCTCGGGGGGCACTGAAGCTTTCTTT.

The chain has TRBV4-3 and TRBJ2-3; D remains unclear. The germline V and J ends were trimmed by 2 bases and 0 bases, with 9 bases remaining between them. The V gene's germline CDR1 is LGHNA and CDR2 YSLEER. The CDR3 is made up of 15 amino acids. As DNA, the CDR3 is TGCGCCAGCAGCCAACTCTTCTCTAGCACAGATACGCAGTATTTT. Residues: CASSQLFSSTDTQYF.

This clone was detected only once. A junction end diverges from the germline sequence, so it may reflect a read error. The chain uses TRBV5-6 and TRBJ2-2; weak D call: TRBD2 (5 bases). Germline loops: CDR1 SGHDT, CDR2 YYEEEE. This CDR3 is built from 13 residues. As DNA, the CDR3 is TGTGCCAGCAGCATCATCAGACACCGGGGAGCTGTTTTT. Its translation: CASSIIRHRGAVF.

V usage is TRBV15 and J usage is TRBJ2-2, with 7 bases matching TRBD2. The germline V gene has CDR1 LNHNV and CDR2 YYDKDF (reference sequence). V shed 0 bases and J 8 bases; nucleotides not matched to a gene: 6. This CDR3 is 15 amino acids long. The CDR3 DNA is TGTGCCACCAGCAGAGATCAGCGGGGTGGGGGGGAGCTGTTTTTT. Protein sequence: CATSRDQRGGGELFF. The full variable domain, in which reference TRBV15 and TRBJ2-2 provide the parts outside the CDR3, is DAMVIQNPRYQVTQFGKPVTLSCSQTLNHNVMYWYQQKSSQAPKLLFHYYDKDFNNEADTPDNFQSRRPNTSFCFLDIRSPGLGDTAMYLCATSRDQRGGGELFFGEGSRLTVL.

The rearrangement uses TRBV7-3 and TRBJ2-2; TRBD2 matches 9 bases. Germline CDR1 is SGHTA and CDR2 is FQGTGA. The CDR3 is made up of 14 amino acids. The junction had 0 bases not matched to a gene; V was cut back by 6 bases and J by 1 base. Written as DNA, the CDR3 is TGTGCCAGCAGGACTAGCGGGAACACCGGGGAGCTGTTTTTT. Its translation is CASRTSGNTGELFF. Together with reference TRBV7-3 and TRBJ2-2, the CDR3 gives the full variable domain: GAGVSQTPSNKVTEKGKYVELRCDPISGHTALYWYRQSLGQGPEFLIYFQGTGAADDSGLPNDRFFAVRPEGSVSTLKIQRTERGDSAVYLCASRTSGNTGELFFGEGSRLTVL.

The chain joins TRBV4-1 to TRBJ1-1, with 9 bases fitting TRBD1. Germline V gives CDR1 MGHRA, CDR2 YSYEKL. The CDR3 contains 18 residues. The J segment lost 1 base and the V segment lost 0 bases, leaving 9 bases of the junction unmatched. The CDR3 coding sequence is TGCGCCAGCAGCCAAGATTATGGGAACAGGGGGCCGAACACTGAAGCTTTCTTT. Its translation is CASSQDYGNRGPNTEAFF.

The chain joins TRBV6-1 to TRBJ2-7, with D possibly TRBD1 on 5 matching bases. V lost 4 bases and J lost 6, with 16 bases in between. Looked up from germline, CDR1 is MNHNS and CDR2 is SASEGT. CDR3 length: 14 residues. This CDR3 is CASSVDRERVEQYF. The CDR3 nucleotides are TGTGCCAGCAGTGTAGACAGAGAGAGAGTCGAGCAGTACTTC.

The chain combines TRBV7-2 with TRBJ1-5; the match to TRBD1 covers 7 bases. Germline values: CDR1 SGHTA, CDR2 FQGNSA. V shed 2 bases and J 3 bases; nucleotides not matched to a gene: 16. The CDR3 runs 19 residues. CDR3 amino acids: CASSLRGRTGISHNQPQHF. The CDR3 coding sequence is TGTGCCAGCAGCTTACGGGGGAGGACAGGAATTTCACACAATCAGCCCCAGCATTTT.

The J gene is TRBJ1-1, the V gene TRBV6-5; 7 positions agree with TRBD1. This CDR3 contains 13 residues. V gave up 6 bases and J gave up 4 bases; unmatched junction bases: 5. Germline CDR1 MNHEY, CDR2 SVGAGI. The CDR3 nucleotides read TGTGCCAGCAGCTACAGGGGTGGCACTGAAGCTTTCTTT. Its protein is CASSYRGGTEAFF.

The chain carries TRBV19 and TRBJ2-5; 9 bases match TRBD1. The CDR3 loop spans 14 amino acids. Trimming removed 6 bases from V and 9 bases from J; junction bases left unmatched: 11. Germline CDR1 reads LNHDA; CDR2 reads SQIVND (reference sequence). The CDR3 region has the DNA TGTGCCAGTAGCCAAGGGACAGGGACCACGGCCCAGTACTTC. Residues: CASSQGTGTTAQYF.